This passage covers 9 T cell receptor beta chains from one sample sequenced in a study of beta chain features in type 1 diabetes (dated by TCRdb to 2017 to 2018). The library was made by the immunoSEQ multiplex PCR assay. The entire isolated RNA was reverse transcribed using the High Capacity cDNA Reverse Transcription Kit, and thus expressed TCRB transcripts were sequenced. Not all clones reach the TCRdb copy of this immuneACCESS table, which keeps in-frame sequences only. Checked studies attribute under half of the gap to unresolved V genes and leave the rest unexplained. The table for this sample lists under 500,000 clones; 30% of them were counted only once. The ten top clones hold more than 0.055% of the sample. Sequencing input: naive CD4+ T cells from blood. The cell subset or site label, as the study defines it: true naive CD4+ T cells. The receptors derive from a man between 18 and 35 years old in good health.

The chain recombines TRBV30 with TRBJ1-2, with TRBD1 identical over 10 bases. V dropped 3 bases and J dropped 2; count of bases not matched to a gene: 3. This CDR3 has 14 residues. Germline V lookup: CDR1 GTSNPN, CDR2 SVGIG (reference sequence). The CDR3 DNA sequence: TGTGCCTGGAGCGAGGACAGGGGGAACTATGGCTACACCTTC. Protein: CAWSEDRGNYGYTF.

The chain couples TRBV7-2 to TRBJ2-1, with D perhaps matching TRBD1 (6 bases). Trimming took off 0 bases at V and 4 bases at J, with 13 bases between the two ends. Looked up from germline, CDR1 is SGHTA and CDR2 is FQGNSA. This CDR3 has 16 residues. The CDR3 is CASSLAAPGAYNEQFF. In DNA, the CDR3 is TGTGCCAGCAGCTTAGCTGCGCCAGGGGCATACAATGAGCAGTTCTTC.

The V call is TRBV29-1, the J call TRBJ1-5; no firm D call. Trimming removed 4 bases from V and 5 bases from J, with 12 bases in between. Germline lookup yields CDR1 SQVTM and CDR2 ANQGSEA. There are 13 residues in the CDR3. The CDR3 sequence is CSVVDGRDQPQHF. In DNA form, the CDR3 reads TGCAGCGTTGTAGACGGGCGGGATCAGCCCCAGCATTTT.

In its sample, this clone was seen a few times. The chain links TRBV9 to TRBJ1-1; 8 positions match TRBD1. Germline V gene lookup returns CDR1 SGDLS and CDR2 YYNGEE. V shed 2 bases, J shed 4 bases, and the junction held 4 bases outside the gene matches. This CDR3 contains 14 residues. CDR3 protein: CASSVQGAGTEAFF. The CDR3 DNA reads TGTGCCAGCAGCGTGCAGGGGGCTGGCACTGAAGCTTTCTTT.

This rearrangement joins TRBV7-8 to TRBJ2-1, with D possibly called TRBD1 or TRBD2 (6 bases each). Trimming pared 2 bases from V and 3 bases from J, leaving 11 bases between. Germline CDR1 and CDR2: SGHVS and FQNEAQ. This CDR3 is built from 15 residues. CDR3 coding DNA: TGTGCCAGCAGCTTAAGGGGGGCACTCTACAATGAGCAGTTCTTC. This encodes CASSLRGALYNEQFF.

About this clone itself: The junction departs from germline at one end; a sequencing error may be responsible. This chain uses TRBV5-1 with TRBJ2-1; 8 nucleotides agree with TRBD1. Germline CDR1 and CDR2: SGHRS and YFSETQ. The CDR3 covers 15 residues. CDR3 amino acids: CASSLGQDLYNEQFF. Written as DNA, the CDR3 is TGCGCCAGCAGTTTGGGACAGGATCTCTACAATGAGCAGTTCTTC. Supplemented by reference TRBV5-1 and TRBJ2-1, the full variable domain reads KAGVTQTPRYLIKTRGQQVTLSCSPISGHRSVSWYQQTPGQGLQFLFEYFSETQRNKGNFPGRFSGRQFSNSRSEMNVSTLELGDSALYLCASSLGQDLYNEQFFGPGTRLTVL.

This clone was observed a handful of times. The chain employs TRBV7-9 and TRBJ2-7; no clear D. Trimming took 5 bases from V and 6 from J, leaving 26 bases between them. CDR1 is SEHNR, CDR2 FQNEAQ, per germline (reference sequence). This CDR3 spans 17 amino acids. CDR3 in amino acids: CASSPTGRYGGGVEQYF. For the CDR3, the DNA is TGTGCCAGCAGCCCAACCGGGCGATATGGCGGCGGAGTCGAGCAGTACTTC.

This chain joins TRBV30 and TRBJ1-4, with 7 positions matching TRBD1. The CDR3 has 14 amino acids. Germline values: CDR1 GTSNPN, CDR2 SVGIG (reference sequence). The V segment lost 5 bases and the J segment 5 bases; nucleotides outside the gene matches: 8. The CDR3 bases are TGTGCCTGGCGCAACCGGGACAGAAATGAAAAACTGTTTTTT. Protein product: CAWRNRDRNEKLFF.

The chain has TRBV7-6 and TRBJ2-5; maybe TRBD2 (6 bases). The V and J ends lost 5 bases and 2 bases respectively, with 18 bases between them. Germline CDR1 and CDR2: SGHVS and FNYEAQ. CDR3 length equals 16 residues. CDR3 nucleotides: TGTGCCAGCAGCCGTCCCCCAGCGGGCATACAAGAGACCCAGTACTTC. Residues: CASSRPPAGIQETQYF.